The 8 T cell receptor beta chains listed next were all sequenced from one sample in a study of PD-L1 blockade in urothelial cancer. Generated by immunoSEQ multiplex PCR, the TCRdb table keeps only in-frame clones and is missing some. Of about 100,000 clones listed, about 90% were seen once; the top ten hold approximately 1%. The sequencing used PBMCs, collected around atezolizumab (anti-PD-L1) treatment. All receptors derive from a woman of 80 years or more with urothelial cancer.

This clone was detected only once. The V and J genes are TRBV5-5 and TRBJ2-7; 14 nucleotides agree with TRBD2. The trim removed 4 bases at V and 2 bases at J, leaving 8 bases unmatched. Germline-derived CDR1 and CDR2 are SGHKS and YYEKEE (reference sequence). The CDR3 runs 17 residues. The CDR3 protein is CASSGRRLAGGTYEQYF. The CDR3 nucleotides read TGTGCCAGCAGCGGAAGGAGACTAGCGGGAGGGACCTACGAGCAGTACTTC.

This rearrangement joins TRBV9 to TRBJ2-3; a possible D gene is TRBD2 (6 bases). Germline loops: CDR1 SGDLS, CDR2 YYNGEE. This CDR3 has 15 residues. The V and J ends lost 3 bases and 5 bases respectively, with 16 bases between them. The DNA of the CDR3 is TGTGCCAGCAGCGCACGCGGGACGGTGGGAGATACGCAGTATTTT. It specifies CASSARGTVGDTQYF.

The chain has TRBV5-4 and TRBJ1-1, with D tentatively TRBD1 (5 bases). The V end lost 2 bases, the J end lost 5 bases, and 13 bases lay between the germline ends. This CDR3 spans 14 amino acids. From germline, CDR1 is SGHNT and CDR2 YYREEE (reference sequence). CDR3 residues: CASSFLGVGTEAFF. For the CDR3, the DNA is TGTGCCAGCAGCTTTTTAGGGGTGGGGACTGAAGCTTTCTTT.

The gene calls are TRBV29-1 and TRBJ2-7, with 8 bases lining up with TRBD1. The germline gives CDR1 SQVTM, CDR2 ANQGSEA. The CDR3 loop spans 16 amino acids. V dropped 1 base and J dropped 4; count of bases not matched to a gene: 12. The CDR3 spells CSVEGTGLGLGYEQYF. CDR3 nucleotide sequence: TGCAGCGTTGAAGGGACAGGGTTGGGTTTGGGTTACGAGCAGTACTTC.

The rearrangement links TRBV6-5 to TRBJ1-3, with D possibly TRBD1 on 5 matching bases. The V end lost 5 bases, the J end lost 4 bases, and 9 bases lay between the germline ends. This CDR3 spans 13 amino acids. CDR1 is MNHEY, CDR2 SVGAGI, per germline. The CDR3 reads CASSPTVGNTIYF. CDR3 in DNA: TGTGCCAGCAGTCCGACAGTCGGAAACACCATATATTTT.

This rearrangement joins TRBV7-3 to TRBJ1-1; TRBD1 aligns across 9 bases. The CDR3 loop spans 13 amino acids. V was clipped by 3 bases and J by 7 bases; unmatched bases: 3. Germline V gene data show CDR1 as SGHTA and CDR2 as FQGTGA. CDR3 region: CASSLGQGDEAFF. In DNA, the CDR3 is TGTGCCAGCAGCTTGGGACAGGGTGATGAAGCTTTCTTT.

J is TRBJ2-7 and V is TRBV10-3, with TRBD1 as a possible D gene (5 bases). The CDR3 has 16 amino acids. CDR1 and CDR2 from the germline V gene are ENHRY and SYGVKD. The V end lost 0 bases, the J end lost 1 base, and 13 bases lay between the germline ends. The CDR3 region has the DNA TGTGCCATCAGTGAGTCGATAAAGACAGTTTCCTACGAGCAGTACTTC. This encodes CAISESIKTVSYEQYF.

The rearrangement joins TRBV19 to TRBJ1-5, with 7 bases lining up with TRBD1. The CDR3 length is 15 residues. Germline V lookup: CDR1 LNHDA, CDR2 SQIVND (reference sequence). The J segment lost 5 bases and the V segment lost 2 bases, leaving 6 bases of the junction unmatched. CDR3 sequence: CASSIPDRPYQPQHF. CDR3 nucleotide sequence: TGTGCCAGTAGTATACCGGACAGGCCGTATCAGCCCCAGCATTTT.